Listed below are T cell receptor beta chains from one sample, sequenced in a study of brain T cells in children with intractable seizures. Only in-frame clones appear in the TCRdb table, and some are missing; sequencing was by immunoSEQ multiplex PCR. The repertoire holds 35,000 to 50,000 clones, with 90% as singletons. This sample comprised peripheral blood, obtained at surgery. These receptor sequences come from a girl aged 2 to 9 with tuberous sclerosis and intractable seizures. The CDR3 runs from the conserved cysteine through the conserved F or W. Each record gives: D gene, J gene, V gene, clone size, CDR3 DNA, CDR3 protein. A D gene is named only where the DNA matches it firmly. The listing skips clone size in some rows; elsewhere it reads once, few, many or a size class.

>TRBD1|TRBJ1-5|TRBV25-1|NA
TGTGCCAGCAGTGTCTGGCGAGGGGGCGGCAATCAGCCCCAGCATTTT
CASSVWRGGGNQPQHF
>NA|TRBJ1-5|TRBV25-1|NA
TGTGCCAGCAGTGAATCCAGTTATCAGCCCCAGCATTTT
CASSESSYQPQHF
>NA|TRBJ2-3|TRBV30|NA
TGTGCCTGGGATAACAGGGTAGATACGCAGTATTTT
CAWDNRVDTQYF
>TRBD1|TRBJ1-2|TRBV27|NA
TGTGCCAGCAGCCCTACGGACAGGCTTAACTATGGCTACACCTTC
CASSPTDRLNYGYTF
>NA|TRBJ2-5|TRBV7-9|NA
TGTGCCAGCAGGCGCAGGGGCTGGGAAGAGACCCAGTACTTC
CASRRRGWEETQYF
>NA|TRBJ2-1|TRBV24-1|NA
TGTGCCACCAGTGATTTCATCCAGGGGGCGCGGGGGAATGAGCAGTTCTTC
CATSDFIQGARGNEQFF
>TRBD2|TRBJ2-3|TRBV3-1/TRBV3-2|once
TGTGCCAGCAGCCAAGATCTTTTCCCTAGCGGGGGCACTAGCACAGATACGCAGTATTTT
CASSQDLFPSGGTSTDTQYF
>TRBD1|TRBJ1-5|TRBV2|NA
TGTGCCAGCAGTAGAAGACAGGGGGCGGGAAATCAGCCCCAGCATTTT
CASSRRQGAGNQPQHF
>NA|TRBJ2-6|TRBV19|NA
TGTGCCAGTCGTCAGGCCACCTCTGGGGCCAACGTCCTGACTTTC
CASRQATSGANVLTF
>TRBD1|TRBJ2-7|TRBV18|NA
TGTGCCAGCTCTCTGGCCCCGGGACAGAGTATTTACGAGCAGTACTTC
CASSLAPGQSIYEQYF
>TRBD1|TRBJ2-1|TRBV9|NA
TGTGCCAGCAGCGTAGATAGAGGGGGCTCGGAGCAGTTCTTC
CASSVDRGGSEQFF
>TRBD2|TRBJ2-3|TRBV27|NA
TGTGCCAGCATCGGGGAGGGGGATACGCAGTATTTT
CASIGEGDTQYF
>NA|TRBJ1-1|TRBV30|NA
TGTGCCTGGACAGGGATGGCTGAAGCTTTCTTT
CAWTGMAEAFF
>TRBD2|TRBJ2-5|TRBV7-3|NA
TGTGCCAGCAGCTCGGGACTAGCGCCCCTAGAGACCCAGTACTTC
CASSSGLAPLETQYF
>TRBD1|TRBJ2-7|TRBV7-2|NA
TGTGCCAGCAGCTTAGACAGGGGGCTCTACGAGCAGTACTTC
CASSLDRGLYEQYF
>TRBD1|TRBJ1-3|TRBV7-8|NA
TGTGCCAGCAGCTTAGCGGGACAGGTTTCCGGAAACACCATATATTTT
CASSLAGQVSGNTIYF
>NA|TRBJ2-2|TRBV11-2|NA
TGTGCCAGCAGCTTAGGAGGGGCGGACACCGGGGAGCTGTTTTTT
CASSLGGADTGELFF
>NA|TRBJ2-7|TRBV5-4|NA
TGTGCCAGCAGCTCCAGGACACTGGTCTACGAGCAGTACTTC
CASSSRTLVYEQYF
>TRBD2|TRBJ2-1|TRBV19|NA
TGTGCCAGTAGTATAGCGGGGGGGGCCTACAATGAGCAGTTCTTC
CASSIAGGAYNEQFF
>NA|TRBJ1-4|TRBV7-2|NA
TGTGCCAGCAGACCCCTTGGTTCGGAAAAACTGTTTTTT
CASRPLGSEKLFF
>TRBD1|TRBJ1-1|TRBV6-5|NA
TGTGCCAGCAGTTACGCGGGACAGTTGAACACTGAAGCTTTCTTT
CASSYAGQLNTEAFF
>NA|TRBJ1-2|TRBV20-1|few
TGCAGTGCTAGAGATCTTGCCGACTACACCTTC
CSARDLADYTF
>TRBD2|TRBJ2-5|TRBV3-1/TRBV3-2|NA
TGTGCCAGCAGCCCTTCAGCGGGGGGCCCGCAATCTGCCCAGTACTTC
CASSPSAGGPQSAQYF
>NA|TRBJ1-5|TRBV10-3|few
TGTGCCATCAGTCTAACAGGGTTGAGCAATCAGCCCCAGCATTTT
CAISLTGLSNQPQHF
>NA|TRBJ1-2|TRBV5-1|NA
TGCGCCAGCAGCTTGTATTGGTTATCCTATGGCTACACCTTC
CASSLYWLSYGYTF
>NA|TRBJ1-6|TRBV6-5|few
TGTGCCAGCAGCGAGACAGAGCTATATAATTCACCCCTCCACTTT
CASSETELYNSPLHF
>TRBD1|TRBJ1-5|TRBV23-1|once
TGCGCCAGCAGCTACAGGGGGCATCAGCCCCAGCATTTT
CASSYRGHQPQHF
>NA|TRBJ2-3|TRBV10-3|NA
TGTGCCATCAGTGAGTGGGACGGGGGGCAAACAGATACGCAGTATTTT
CAISEWDGGQTDTQYF
>NA|TRBJ1-2|TRBV7-2|NA
TGTGCCAGCAGCCAGTCGATCAGGGGAAGTGGCTACACCTTC
CASSQSIRGSGYTF
>TRBD1|TRBJ1-2|TRBV2|NA
TGTGCCAGTATTAGGGGGACAGGGGCTCGGTATGGCTACACCTTC
CASIRGTGARYGYTF
>NA|TRBJ1-1|TRBV5-6|NA
TGTGCCAGCAGCTTTAACTCGGACACTGAAGCTTTCTTT
CASSFNSDTEAFF
>NA|TRBJ2-3|TRBV24-1|NA
TGTGCCACCAGTGATTTGCCGGGACAGGGGCCTACTAGCGGGGGCGAAACCAGCACAGATACGCAGTATTTT
CATSDLPGQGPTSGGETSTDTQYF
>NA|TRBJ1-2|TRBV14|NA
TGTGCCAGCAGCCTACAGATCCATAGGGGCTACACCTTC
CASSLQIHRGYTF
>NA|TRBJ2-2|TRBV5-6|NA
TGTGCCAGCAGCTTGGCGAACACCGGGGAGCTGTTTTTT
CASSLANTGELFF
>NA|TRBJ1-1|TRBV7-2|NA
TGTGCCAGCAGCTCATTTGATAGGCGCAACACTGAAGCTTTCTTT
CASSSFDRRNTEAFF
>NA|TRBJ1-5|TRBV30|NA
TGTGCCTGGGGGAAGGGGGGGTATAGCAATCAGCCCCAGCATTTT
CAWGKGGYSNQPQHF
>NA|TRBJ1-1|TRBV21-1|NA
TGTGCCAGCCCCGGTGGGGCTTCTCCTCCGGCTTTCTTT
CASPGGASPPAFF
>NA|TRBJ1-5|TRBV12-3/TRBV12-4|few
TGTGCCAGCAGTGTGGGACGGGGCCAGCCCCAGCATTTT
CASSVGRGQPQHF
>NA|TRBJ1-5|TRBV19|NA
TGTGCCAGTAGGACAGCTAGGTACAGCAATCAGCCCCAGCATTTT
CASRTARYSNQPQHF
>TRBD1|TRBJ1-6|TRBV12-5|NA
TGTGCTAGTGGTTTGAACGCTAGGGGGCTCTCCTATAATTCACCCCTCCACTTT
CASGLNARGLSYNSPLHF
>NA|TRBJ2-5|TRBV24-1|NA
TGTGCCACCAGTGATCCACAAAGTAGCGTCCAAGAGACCCAGTACTTC
CATSDPQSSVQETQYF
>NA|TRBJ1-5|TRBV15|once
TGTGCCACCAGCAGAGACAATCAGCCCCAGCATTTT
CATSRDNQPQHF
>TRBD2|TRBJ2-5|TRBV9|NA
TGTGCCAGCAGCCCGCGTGGACTAGCCGGGTTTACGGAGACCCAGTACTTC
CASSPRGLAGFTETQYF
>NA|TRBJ1-4|TRBV5-4|NA
TGTGCCAGCAGCTTGGGGACGACGAACGAAAAACTGTTTTTT
CASSLGTTNEKLFF
>TRBD1|TRBJ1-5|TRBV2|NA
TGTGCCAGCAGTGACAGGGGGGAAGGGCCCCAGCATTTT
CASSDRGEGPQHF
>NA|TRBJ2-1|TRBV6-6|NA
TGTGCCAGCAGTTACTCGGTAAATGAGCAGTTCTTC
CASSYSVNEQFF
>TRBD1|TRBJ1-5|TRBV6-6|NA
TGTGCCAGCTCACGAGGGGACAGGGGAGCTCAGCCCCAGCATTTT
CASSRGDRGAQPQHF
>NA|TRBJ2-5|TRBV19|NA
TGTGCCAGTAGTAACGGGTATTTCGGGGGAATAGAGACCCAGTACTTC
CASSNGYFGGIETQYF
>NA|TRBJ1-5|TRBV27|NA
TGTGCCAGCAGTCCGATAACAGGGCCCCAGCCCCAGCATTTT
CASSPITGPQPQHF
>TRBD2|TRBJ2-1|TRBV5-4|NA
TGTGCCAGCAGCTTACCGACTAGCGGGGGGTACAATGAGCAGTTCTTC
CASSLPTSGGYNEQFF
>TRBD1|TRBJ2-2|TRBV15|NA
TGTGCCACCAGCAGAGATGACAGGGGATACACCGGGGAGCTGTTTTTT
CATSRDDRGYTGELFF
>TRBD1|TRBJ1-1|TRBV30|NA
TGTGCCTCCTCCGGGACAGGGTACTCTGAAGCTTTCTTT
CASSGTGYSEAFF
>NA|TRBJ1-1|TRBV5-4|NA
TGTGCCAGCAGCACCTTATGGGCCCCCGGCGGGAACACTGAAGCTTTCTTT
CASSTLWAPGGNTEAFF
>NA|TRBJ2-1|TRBV11-2|NA
TGTGCCAGCAGCTTAGTTGGCCCAGTCTCCTACAATGAGCAGTTCTTC
CASSLVGPVSYNEQFF
>NA|TRBJ1-1|TRBV29-1|NA
TGCAGCGCTCTAGCCCGGGGGAGGGACACTGAAGCTTTCTTT
CSALARGRDTEAFF
>NA|TRBJ2-1|TRBV25-1|NA
TGTGCCAGCAGTAGCCCGAGGGGGACTGAGCAGTTCTTC
CASSSPRGTEQFF
>NA|TRBJ2-5|TRBV28|NA
TGTGCCAGCAGGAGGGACCCACAAGAGACCCAGTACTTC
CASRRDPQETQYF
>NA|TRBJ1-2|TRBV24-1|few
TGTGCCACCACTCCGGGACCCAATGGCTACACCTTC
CATTPGPNGYTF
>NA|TRBJ1-4|TRBV7-2|NA
TGTGCCAGCAGCCCATCCCCGGACTCAAAGAAACTGTTTTTT
CASSPSPDSKKLFF
>NA|TRBJ1-6|TRBV5-8|once
TGTGCCAGCAGCTTGGGTGGAGGATCACCCCTCCACTTT
CASSLGGGSPLHF